These T cell receptor beta chains were read from a single sample in a study of shared clonotypes between healthy human individuals. Measured with immunoSEQ multiplex PCR; TCRdb has only the in-frame clones, and not every one. This sample has under 1,100,000 clones; about 74% occur once, and the top ten carry over 1.3%. Specimen: memory CD4+ T cells sorted from blood. The receptors were sampled from a man between 18 and 29 years old in good health. CDR3s include the opening cysteine and the closing phenylalanine or tryptophan. The D gene is left open where the match is weak. Clone size is given for some rows only: seen once, a few or many times, or a class if the clone is expanded.

J,D,V,size,CDR3,DNA
TRBJ2-2,TRBD1,TRBV11-2,many,CASSDGTALQGVRELFF,TGTGCCAGCAGCGACGGGACAGCCTTACAAGGAGTCCGGGAGCTGTTTTTT
TRBJ2-4,NA,TRBV7-2,NA,CASSFGQAKNIQYF,TGTGCCAGCAGCTTTGGCCAGGCCAAAAACATTCAGTACTTC
TRBJ1-2,NA,TRBV5-6,few,CASSLAVRGHGYTF,TGTGCCAGCAGCTTGGCGGTACGGGGGCATGGCTACACCTTC
TRBJ1-1,NA,TRBV29-1,NA,CSVEEGGAEAFF,TGCAGCGTTGAGGAGGGAGGCGCTGAAGCTTTCTTT
TRBJ2-1,NA,TRBV9,once,CASTTEPESSYNEQFF,TGTGCCAGCACCACAGAACCGGAAAGCTCCTACAATGAGCAGTTCTTC
TRBJ2-5,NA,TRBV2,NA,CASSEEETQYF,TGTGCCAGCAGTGAAGAAGAGACCCAGTACTTC
TRBJ1-1,NA,TRBV12-2,NA,CASRSGTANTEAFF,TGTGCAAGTCGCTCCGGGACAGCGAACACTGAAGCTTTCTTT
TRBJ1-1,NA,TRBV10-3,NA,CAITGAPGTEAFF,TGTGCCATCACGGGGGCCCCAGGGACTGAAGCTTTCTTT
TRBJ2-7,TRBD1,TRBV28,many,CASSRDRASYEQYF,TGTGCCAGTAGCCGGGACAGGGCGTCCTACGAGCAGTACTTC
TRBJ2-1,TRBD2,TRBV10-1,NA,CASSESGDFDEQFF,TGCGCCAGCAGTGAAAGCGGGGATTTCGATGAGCAGTTCTTC
TRBJ2-4,TRBD1,TRBV2,NA,CASRWGQGNIQYF,TGTGCCAGCAGGTGGGGACAGGGAAACATTCAGTACTTC
TRBJ2-3,TRBD2,TRBV6-6,NA,CASRLAGGGTDTQYF,TGTGCCAGCAGGTTAGCGGGTGGGGGCACAGATACGCAGTATTTT
TRBJ1-6,NA,TRBV5-8,NA,CASIEVLYNSPLHF,TGTGCCAGCATTGAGGTCCTGTATAATTCACCCCTCCACTTT
TRBJ1-6,TRBD1,TRBV7-9,NA,CASSWGTGNSPLHF,TGTGCCAGCAGCTGGGGGACAGGGAATTCACCCCTCCACTTT
TRBJ1-4,NA,TRBV5-1,NA,CASSLAGNEKLFF,TGCGCCAGCAGCTTGGCCGGGAATGAAAAACTGTTTTTT
TRBJ2-7,TRBD1,TRBV7-2,NA,CASSLTGGIDEQYF,TGTGCCAGCAGCTTGACAGGGGGCATCGACGAGCAGTACTTC
TRBJ1-3,TRBD1,TRBV7-6,NA,CASSWGQGNSGNTIYF,TGTGCCAGCAGCTGGGGACAGGGAAATTCTGGAAACACCATATATTTT
TRBJ1-2,NA,TRBV29-1,NA,CSVVVGTNYGYTF,TGCAGCGTTGTCGTTGGGACAAATTATGGCTACACCTTC
TRBJ2-2,TRBD2,TRBV11-2,NA,CASSLGTSLTGELFF,TGTGCCAGCAGCTTAGGGACTAGTCTCACCGGGGAGCTGTTTTTT
TRBJ1-1,NA,TRBV7-9,NA,CASSSSTVRTEAFF,TGTGCCAGCAGCTCCTCGACCGTGCGGACTGAAGCTTTCTTT
TRBJ1-2,NA,TRBV5-1,NA,CASRADYGYTF,TGCGCCAGCAGGGCGGATTATGGCTACACCTTC
TRBJ1-3,TRBD1,TRBV5-6,NA,CASSLGQGGLGNTIYF,TGTGCCAGCAGCTTGGGACAGGGGGGCCTTGGAAACACCATATATTTT
TRBJ2-1,TRBD2,TRBV4-3,NA,CASSQDGLSGILAGSYNEQFF,TGCGCCAGCAGCCAAGATGGACTTTCGGGGATTCTAGCGGGGTCCTACAATGAGCAGTTCTTC
TRBJ1-5,TRBD1,TRBV30,NA,CAWSVGQGFQPQHF,TGTGCCTGGAGTGTTGGACAGGGGTTCCAGCCCCAGCATTTT